The sequence of this T cell receptor beta chain was determined in a study of cytomegalovirus exposure and HLA in healthy donors. PCR primers comprised 60 Vbeta and 13 Jbeta primers. Original processing methods: Tens of millions of unique TCR beta chains, around 10 million of them shared, were counted by a later analysis. Some clones are missing from TCRdb's copy, which holds only in-frame ones; the method was immunoSEQ multiplex PCR. D and trimming were read from the DNA, whereas the V and J calls and clone size are those reported in that table. Its listing shows roughly 57,000 clones. Details on this clone: Its antigen is not identified.

V was cut by 2 bases and J by 2 bases, with 10 bases left in between. The CDR3 covers 14 residues. Germline V gene lookup returns CDR1 MGHRA and CDR2 YSYEKL. Study observations and caveats: It was only CMV serostatus that was available as immune exposure information.

Sequenced sample: PBMCs. The chain recombines TRBV4-1 with TRBJ2-7; D perhaps matches TRBD1 (5 bases). The sequence came from a woman aged 25 to 45 in good health and CMV-seropositive. CDR3 nucleotides: TGCGCCAGCAGCCAACAGGGTAAAACCTACGAGCAGTACTTC. This sequence encodes CASSQQGKTYEQYF.